The 32 T cell receptor beta chains given below trace back to one sample, sequenced in a study of OX40 agonist ivuxolimab in advanced cancers. Sequencing was performed with immunoSEQ multiplex PCR; in TCRdb, only in-frame clones are kept and a portion is missing. This table has approximately 69,000 clones, approximately 86% appearing once. Source: CD4+ or CD8+ T cells sorted from blood, taken in a trial of the OX40 agonist ivuxolimab. Source of these receptors: an adult with an advanced solid tumor such as melanoma, head and neck, liver or kidney cancer.

The rearrangement links TRBV6-6 to TRBJ1-2, with D perhaps matching TRBD1 (5 bases). The V and J ends lost 5 bases and 4 bases respectively, with 20 bases between them. Per the germline V gene, CDR1 is MNHNY and CDR2 is SVGAGI (reference sequence). This CDR3 comprises 16 residues. The CDR3 region is CASSTQVRGESYGYTF. Written as DNA, the CDR3 is TGTGCCAGCAGTACGCAAGTACGAGGGGAGTCCTATGGCTACACCTTC.

This chain connects TRBV29-1 to TRBJ1-2; TRBD1 agrees at 8 bases. Germline V CDR1 and CDR2: SQVTM, ANQGSEA. Losses at the gene ends were 3 bases for V and 2 bases for J; bases not matched to a gene: 5. This CDR3 comprises 14 residues. The CDR3: CSVDVTGGNYGYTF. CDR3 in DNA: TGCAGCGTTGACGTAACAGGGGGAAACTATGGCTACACCTTC.

The J gene is TRBJ1-2, the V gene TRBV6-1; D is perhaps TRBD1 (6 bases). The germline V gene has CDR1 MNHNS and CDR2 SASEGT. V lost 6 bases, J lost 8 bases, and 16 bases lay in between. The CDR3 runs to 13 residues. The CDR3 region is CASRFRGQLGYTF. CDR3 in DNA: TGTGCCAGCAGGTTTCGGGGACAATTGGGCTACACCTTC.

This clone was seen a few times. This chain uses TRBV28 with TRBJ2-5; TRBD1 is a possible D gene (6 bases). The CDR3 extends over 14 amino acids. Trimming left V 6 bases short and J 1 base short, with 12 bases between. Looked up from germline, CDR1 is MDHEN and CDR2 is SYDVKM. The CDR3 loop reads CASSRGGPQETQYF. As DNA, the CDR3 is TGTGCCAGCAGCCGAGGGGGACCCCAAGAGACCCAGTACTTC.

The chain recombines TRBV7-2 with TRBJ2-1; no clear D gene. The V end was cut by 0 bases, the J end by 10 bases, with 7 bases between. The CDR3 is 12 residues long. Germline V gene lookup returns CDR1 SGHTA and CDR2 FQGNSA. The CDR3 DNA is TGTGCCAGCAGCTTAGCGGGCCCCGAGCAGTTCTTC. Translating it yields CASSLAGPEQFF.

The chain joins TRBV10-2 to TRBJ2-2; no clear D. Trimming cost V 3 bases and J 3 bases, with 5 bases left between them. This CDR3 comprises 13 residues. Germline loops: CDR1 WSHSY, CDR2 SAAADI. The CDR3 here is CASSEHYTGELFF. Here the CDR3 DNA reads TGCGCCAGCAGTGAACACTACACCGGGGAGCTGTTTTTT.

The chain combines TRBV5-1 with TRBJ1-1; D is ambiguous. This CDR3 region has 11 residues. The V gene lost 2 bases and the J gene lost 4 bases, with 3 bases spanning the gap. From germline, CDR1 is SGHRS and CDR2 YFSETQ. CDR3 DNA sequence: TGCGCCAGCAGCTTCGGCACTGAAGCTTTCTTT. Translated: CASSFGTEAFF.

This clone was seen only a few times. The DNA for the CDR3 is TGTGCCAGCAGGAACCAACGCAGTGAGCAGTTCTTC. Protein product: CASRNQRSEQFF. This chain joins TRBV6-1 and TRBJ2-1, with D hard to call. Trimming pared 6 bases from V and 9 bases from J, leaving 12 bases between. Germline CDR1 is MNHNS and CDR2 is SASEGT. This CDR3 has 12 amino acids.

The rearrangement uses TRBV6-6 and TRBJ1-4, with D perhaps matching TRBD1 (6 bases). The V end was cut by 4 bases, the J end by 8 bases, with 11 bases between. The CDR3 extends over 13 amino acids. Per the germline V gene, CDR1 is MNHNY and CDR2 is SVGAGI (reference sequence). The CDR3 region is CASSSPGEEKLFF. Written as DNA, the CDR3 is TGTGCCAGCAGTTCACCAGGGGAGGAAAAACTGTTTTTT.

V gene TRBV6-1 combines with J gene TRBJ2-1; 9 bases fit TRBD2. V lost 4 bases and J lost 7; bases outside the gene matches: 11. The germline gives CDR1 MNHNS, CDR2 SASEGT. The CDR3 covers 16 residues. The CDR3 is CASSAKRAGGSNEQFF. The CDR3 nucleotides read TGTGCCAGCAGTGCCAAGAGAGCGGGGGGCTCGAATGAGCAGTTCTTC.

This clone was recorded only once. V and J are TRBV4-3 and TRBJ2-7; 9 bases are shared with TRBD1. Germline loops: CDR1 LGHNA, CDR2 YSLEER. The CDR3 has 15 amino acids. Germline trimming cut 0 bases from V and 7 bases from J; bases unmatched to any gene: 7. The CDR3: CASSQDWGQGWEQYF. The CDR3 DNA sequence: TGCGCCAGCAGCCAAGATTGGGGACAGGGCTGGGAGCAGTACTTC.

The chain has TRBV28 and TRBJ1-5; 7 nucleotides match TRBD1. The CDR3 is made up of 14 amino acids. Trimming at V came to 5 bases and at J to 9 bases, leaving 10 bases not matched to a gene. Germline lookup yields CDR1 MDHEN and CDR2 SYDVKM. The CDR3 DNA reads as TGTGCCAGCAGTCCGGGGGACAGTTCTTTGCCCCAGCATTTT. It yields the protein CASSPGDSSLPQHF.

The rearrangement joins TRBV11-2 to TRBJ1-1; D gene ambiguous. Trimming left V 5 bases short and J 5 bases short, with 9 bases between. This CDR3 is built from 12 residues. Germline CDR1 reads SGHAT; CDR2 reads FQNNGV. The CDR3 loop reads CASSPRGTEAFF. The CDR3 bases are TGTGCCAGCAGCCCCCGTGGGACTGAAGCTTTCTTT.

The chain carries TRBV7-7 and TRBJ2-6; D ambiguous. Trimming took 5 bases from V and 5 from J, leaving 22 bases between them. The CDR3 spans 18 residues. CDR1 SSHAT and CDR2 FNYEAQ come from the germline V gene (reference sequence). CDR3 region: CASSEQYKPQSRANVLTF. DNA of the CDR3: TGTGCCAGCAGCGAACAATATAAGCCACAAAGTCGGGCCAACGTCCTGACTTTC.

The rearrangement joins TRBV7-2 to TRBJ2-1, with D uncertain. The CDR3 loop spans 13 amino acids. CDR1 is SGHTA and CDR2 is FQGNSA in the germline V gene. Trimming shortened V by 1 base and J by 1 base, and 2 bases separated the two germline ends. CDR3 bases: TGTGCCAGCAGCTTAGAGTCCTACAATGAGCAGTTCTTC. Translating gives CASSLESYNEQFF.

This rearrangement joins TRBV6-5 to TRBJ1-5; maybe TRBD1 (6 bases). CDR3 length: 15 residues. CDR1 and CDR2 (germline): MNHEY, SVGAGI. Trimming cost V 5 bases and J 0 bases, with 11 bases left between them. The CDR3 coding sequence is TGTGCCAGCAGTCCTCAGGGGCATAGCAATCAGCCCCAGCATTTT. It encodes CASSPQGHSNQPQHF.

This chain uses TRBV30 with TRBJ1-5; possibly TRBD1 for D (5 bases). The CDR3 has 16 residues. The ends were cut back, 0 bases at V and 2 bases at J, with 14 bases in the middle. Germline loops: CDR1 GTSNPN, CDR2 SVGIG (reference sequence). This CDR3 is CAWSVLQGLGNQPQHF. The CDR3 nucleotides are TGTGCCTGGAGTGTACTTCAGGGACTTGGCAATCAGCCCCAGCATTTT.

The chain joins TRBV15 to TRBJ1-5, with 7 bases that match TRBD1. Germline V gene data show CDR1 as LNHNV and CDR2 as YYDKDF (reference sequence). The CDR3 covers 15 residues. V dropped 0 bases and J dropped 6; count of bases not matched to a gene: 5. The CDR3 reads CATSRELRGGQPQHF. The CDR3 DNA follows: TGTGCCACCAGCAGAGAACTCAGGGGGGGTCAGCCCCAGCATTTT.

This rearrangement joins TRBV2 to TRBJ2-6; D perhaps matches TRBD1 (6 bases). This CDR3 comprises 14 residues. Deletions cut 6 bases from V and 4 bases from J, with 10 bases between. Germline loops: CDR1 SNHLY, CDR2 FYNNEI. CDR3 protein: CASRAGAGANVLTF. CDR3 DNA sequence: TGTGCCAGCAGGGCAGGGGCCGGGGCCAACGTCCTGACTTTC.

This clone was detected only a few times. The V call is TRBV29-1, the J call TRBJ2-2, with D maybe TRBD1 (5 bases). The CDR3 consists of 14 residues. The V gene's germline CDR1 is SQVTM and CDR2 ANQGSEA. The V gene lost 2 bases and the J gene lost 4 bases, with 11 bases spanning the gap. CDR3 coding DNA: TGCAGCGTTGAAATGGGGCCAGGCACCGGGGAGCTGTTTTTT. This sequence encodes CSVEMGPGTGELFF.

This clone came up once. The chain has TRBV15 and TRBJ2-5; 9 nucleotides line up with TRBD2. V was clipped by 0 bases and J by 5 bases; unmatched bases: 7. The germline V gene encodes CDR1 LNHNV and CDR2 YYDKDF (reference sequence). The CDR3 is 16 amino acids. CDR3 coding DNA: TGTGCCACCAGCAGAGATAGCGGGAGATGGTTGGAGACCCAGTACTTC. Its translation: CATSRDSGRWLETQYF.

This chain connects TRBV28 to TRBJ1-2, with 7 bases lining up with TRBD1. Germline assignment: CDR1 MDHEN and CDR2 SYDVKM. This CDR3 has 14 residues. J lost 6 bases, V lost 6 bases, and 10 bases had no gene match. The CDR3 loop is CASRQGQRVDGYTF. CDR3 DNA sequence: TGTGCCAGCAGGCAGGGACAGCGGGTGGATGGCTACACCTTC.

CDR3 nucleotides: TGTGCCAGCAGTTACTCGACAGGGGGGACTTCCTACGAGCAGTACTTC. Protein sequence: CASSYSTGGTSYEQYF. The chain is built from TRBV6-5 and TRBJ2-7; 9 bases line up with TRBD1. The CDR3 is 16 residues long. With 0 bases clipped from V and 1 base from J, the junction kept 4 bases outside the gene matches. CDR1 is MNHEY and CDR2 is SVGAGI in the germline V gene.

CDR3 residues: CASSQRPGQVPSGELFF. CDR3 nucleotides: TGTGCCAGCAGCCAACGACCGGGACAGGTTCCCTCCGGGGAGCTGTTTTTT. This chain joins TRBV11-1 and TRBJ2-2, with 8 bases lining up with TRBD1. Germline assignment: CDR1 SGHAT and CDR2 FQDESV (reference sequence). The CDR3 consists of 17 residues. The J segment lost 6 bases and the V segment lost 5 bases, leaving 14 bases of the junction unmatched. The full variable domain, in which reference TRBV11-1 and TRBJ2-2 provide the parts outside the CDR3, is EAEVAQSPRYKITEKSQAVAFWCDPISGHATLYWYRQILGQGPELLVQFQDESVVDDSQLPKDRFSAERLKGVDSTLKIQPAELGDSAMYLCASSQRPGQVPSGELFFGEGSRLTVL.

V and J are TRBV14 and TRBJ1-2, with TRBD1 as a possible D gene (6 bases). Germline V gene sequence: CDR1 SGHDN, CDR2 FVKESK. V was pared by 2 bases and J by 8 bases, with 15 bases between. CDR3 size: 14 residues. The DNA of the CDR3 is TGTGCCAGCAGCCAAAGCGGGGCAGGGGCCGGCTACACCTTC. It is translated as CASSQSGAGAGYTF.

The chain uses TRBV7-2 and TRBJ2-1; D is possibly TRBD1 (5 bases). In germline, CDR1 is SGHTA, CDR2 FQGNSA. The V and J ends lost 0 bases and 8 bases respectively, with 11 bases between them. The CDR3 covers 14 residues. CDR3 protein: CASSLAGRAYEQFF. The CDR3 DNA follows: TGTGCCAGCAGCTTAGCCGGCAGGGCCTATGAGCAGTTCTTC.

This clone has just one count. CDR3 residues: CASSQGQGGETQYF. The DNA for the CDR3 is TGCGCCAGCAGCCAAGGACAGGGCGGGGAGACCCAGTACTTC. This chain uses TRBV4-3 with TRBJ2-5; 7 nucleotides agree with TRBD1. The J segment lost 5 bases and the V segment lost 1 base, leaving 4 bases of the junction unmatched. CDR1 and CDR2 from the germline V gene are LGHNA and YSLEER. This CDR3 is 14 amino acids long.

This clone has a single count. The chain combines TRBV21-1 with TRBJ1-5; the table assigns TRBD1, which was not confirmed against the DNA. TRBV21-1 is deemed a pseudogene. The CDR3 runs to 14 residues. CDR3 coding DNA: TGTGCCAGCATGATTTACAGGGCTCGTCAGCCCCAGCATTTT. It encodes CASMIYRARQPQHF.

DNA for the CDR3: TGTGCCAGCAGGGAGCAGGGGGTTTCCTACGAGCAGTACGTC. Translated, it gives CASREQGVSYEQYV. The J gene is TRBJ2-7, the V gene TRBV28; the match to TRBD1 covers 7 bases. The junction had 6 bases not matched to a gene; V was cut back by 6 bases and J by 1 base. CDR1 is MDHEN and CDR2 is SYDVKM in the germline V gene. This CDR3 spans 14 amino acids.

This sequence joins TRBV30 and TRBJ1-1; D is undetermined. V shed 2 bases and J shed 4 bases, with 11 bases lying between them. The CDR3 loop spans 13 amino acids. The germline CDR1 and CDR2 sequences are GTSNPN and SVGIG (reference sequence). This chain's CDR3 is CAWSRGRSTEAFF. Here the CDR3 DNA reads TGTGCCTGGAGTAGAGGGCGGTCCACTGAAGCTTTCTTT.

V gene TRBV9 combines with J gene TRBJ2-1; TRBD2 agrees at 16 bases. Germline V lookup: CDR1 SGDLS, CDR2 YYNGEE. The CDR3 extends over 19 amino acids. The V gene end was trimmed by 3 bases and the J gene end by 2 bases; junction bases not matched to a gene: 8. CDR3 in DNA: TGTGCCAGCAGCGATTTGGGGACTAGCGGGAGGGGGGCCTACAATGAGCAGTTCTTC. Translating it yields CASSDLGTSGRGAYNEQFF.

This sequence joins TRBV28 and TRBJ2-3, with 7 nucleotides matching TRBD2. This CDR3 comprises 15 residues. Germline-derived CDR1 and CDR2 are MDHEN and SYDVKM. Trimming cost V 5 bases and J 8 bases; bases outside gene matches: 13. This CDR3 is CASSSGLGRQGTQYF. The CDR3 bases are TGTGCCAGCAGTAGTGGACTAGGACGGCAAGGTACGCAGTATTTT.